This T cell receptor (delta chain) was identified in a study of γδ T cells in repeated Plasmodium falciparum infection. Study-wide context: Age- and gender-matched Australian children served as comparison for malaria-exposed Malian children. Donors had four controlled P. falciparum NF54 infections over approximately 600 days.

TCRdb re-identified clones in the multiplex PCR reads via CATT. The sample includes 75,000 to 100,000 delta-chain clones, around 1.4% seen only once; the top ten take just under 9%. Bulk repertoires came from Vgamma9/Vdelta2+ or Vdelta2-negative gammadelta T cells flow-sorted from PBMC. The trim removed 3 bases at V and 0 bases at J, leaving 24 bases unmatched. The germline gives CDR1 TVYSNPD, CDR2 GDNSRS (reference sequence). The CDR3 has 21 residues. The specimen was gamma-delta T cells from blood. The chain is built from TRDV3 and TRDJ1; 11 bases line up with TRDD3. The J gene was not available in TCRdb and was assigned here by matching the DNA to germline segments. This TCR was sampled from a pool of human donors (malaria-infected and uninfected, not separated). DNA for the CDR3: TGTGCCTTCCCGACCGATAACCGGTACTGGGGGATAATGAGAGACACCGATAAACTCATCTTT. Translation gives CAFPTDNRYWGIMRDTDKLIF.